This TCR beta chain was obtained from a study of cytomegalovirus exposure and HLA in healthy donors (dated by TCRdb to about 2017). Background for the entire study: In an earlier analysis of 587 of the donors, under 300 Gb of sequence data and some 100 million unique TCR beta sequences from 150 million to 200 million T cells were reported. The study aimed to test whether cataloging public T cell receptors could reveal signatures of past pathogen exposure. Donor age, sex, ethnicity and CMV serostatus were compiled together with the repertoire data. HLA typing included class I and class II loci at four-digit resolution. Of the approximately 370 genotyped donors, approximately 80% were placed in the genetic ancestry cluster associated with self-reported Caucasian donors. All discovery cohort repertoires had been generated on a single sequencing platform. Along with the approximately 700-subject first cohort, a separate validation cohort of over a hundred different subjects was used. An early release covering about 600 HLA-typed donors comprised about 300 gigabases of sequencing data and around 80 million unique TCR sequences. A later genetic analysis took genome-wide SNP genotypes for about three fifths of the roughly 670 donors and used that subset as a discovery cohort. The later analysis used no new phenotypic data to find candidate immune exposures, relying instead on TCR beta sequences and their occurrence across donors. Typing coverage varied by locus: 629-630 donors for A, B, C, DRB1 and DQB1; some 520 for DQA1; 606 for DPA1; 450 to 480 for DPB1. A handful of DR-DQ haplotypes were handled as single units for association and clustering because linkage in the cohort was strong. A later analysis re-examined previously published TCR beta repertoires from more than 550 donors and added high-resolution HLA genotyping to investigate patterns of TCR occurrence. An earlier analysis of 500 to 750 of the donors applied high-throughput TCR beta sequencing to assess whether each TCR beta V gene segment acted as functional or pseudogenic. To predict cytomegalovirus infection status, the study combined high-throughput TCR immunosequencing, statistical association of individual TCRs with disease status, and machine learning. Among a few hundred genotyped donors of the cohort, an average of around 240,000 unique TCR beta nucleotide sequences were sequenced per donor, about a sixth of them non-productive. The study profiled the T cell repertoires of approximately 700 subjects by immunosequencing and related them to cytomegalovirus serostatus. Broad study findings and their caveats: Because some donors lacked HLA typing at each locus, the association tests relied only on the typed subset. Over 15 rarely observed V segments, including chromosome 9 orphons, were excluded from the earlier analysis of 550 to 700 of the donors because counts were too low. In a later analysis, the rate of TCR association differed among HLA loci, with DRB1 alleles having the most associated TCRs and HLA-C alleles having the fewest. The sequencing pipeline was judged likely to have produced a cluster of highly shared sequence variants as a technical artifact. V-gene and J-gene trimming of TCR beta chains was associated with a missense DCLRE1C variant in a later genetic analysis, and the association was replicated in an independent cohort. In vitro tests confirmed that a few of the cytomegalovirus-associated TCR beta chains recognize cytomegalovirus antigens. A further reported finding was that TCR beta sequences accurately predicted the HLA-A and HLA-B alleles for most subjects in the first cohort. Several of the top co-occurrence clusters appeared to be linked to parvovirus B19, influenza, CMV and Epstein-Barr virus, according to a later analysis. Linkage disequilibrium might explain the correlated functional status among segregating V segments, but an unknown experimental factor could not be ruled out. In a later analysis, HLA-associated TCR beta chains showed more clonal expansion and lower generation probabilities than non-associated chains that were equally common. The presence/absence analyses assumed that sequencing depth was roughly uniform across donors, and that assumption may not be true. In this cohort, only TCR beta chains were sequenced, and detectable features were limited by the absence of alpha or paired-chain data. Compared with the 666-donor mean, donors in an Asian-associated ancestry cluster had fewer N-insertions in productive TCRs, according to a later genetic analysis. The only immune exposure information available for the cohort was CMV serostatus. Cytomegalovirus status was reported to be diagnosed by the classifier with high specificity and sensitivity in both the original and validation cohorts. Broadly in line with IMGT annotations, most TCR beta V segments showed up in productive rearrangements about 90% or about 30% of the time in an earlier analysis of 587 of the donors. Most TCR sequences were observed very rarely across donors, whereas some public TCRs were present in many individuals. Some IMGT-functional V segments, including TRBV6-2 and TRBV6-3, could not be told apart with the 87-base-pair reads, so those segments were excluded. It was suggested by the authors that the approach could potentially be generalized to other disease states and immunological phenotypes. When HLA alleles, especially DR and DQ, strongly co-occurred, TCR associations were difficult to assign to individual alleles. According to a later analysis, most CMV-associated TCR beta chains appeared to be HLA-restricted, and the HLA associations seemed to be driven largely by CMV exposure. In a later analysis, some 17,000 TCR beta sequences were associated with specific HLA alleles at a false discovery rate of 0.05. A total of roughly 160 TCR beta chains were listed by the study as associated with cytomegalovirus.

With regard to this clone: No antigen is known for it.

V lost 9 bases and J lost 0 bases; the stretch between them is 11 bases long. From the cysteine up to the phenylalanine, the CDR3 has a length of 13 residues. The read is trimmed to its CDR3 DNA, 39 bases read in frame from base 1. Sequences WNHNN (CDR1) and SYGVQD (CDR2) are obtained from the germline V gene (reference sequence). The cohort was made up of roughly 670 healthy bone marrow donors. At the time of sampling, every cohort member was nominally healthy, though immune exposures that went unrecorded were likely present. The donor tested CMV seronegative, placing the donor among the 350 or so seronegative members of the cohort. Every donor gave a peripheral blood sample, and the peripheral blood mononuclear cells from that sample were used for TCR beta sequencing. The Qiagen DNeasy Blood Extraction Kit was used to extract genomic DNA from the blood cell samples. Libraries were built with the immunoSEQ multiplex PCR assay. A mixture of 60 forward primers for TCR Vbeta segments and 13 reverse primers for TCR Jbeta segments was used in the multiplex PCR. The CDR3 region of rearranged TCR beta genes was amplified from genomic DNA by a multiplex PCR assay. Amplified TCR beta libraries were sequenced as 87-base-pair reads on the Illumina HiSeq System. The source study handled its data this way. A later analysis tallied roughly 76 million unique TCR beta chains across the 550 to 850 repertoires, and approximately 11 million of those chains were shared by two or more donors. Raw reads were error-corrected and collapsed into unique sequences by a nearest-neighbor algorithm in which closely related sequences were merged to remove PCR and sequencing errors. V, D and J gene segments were assigned by aligning CDR3 sequences to IMGT reference sequences. For a sequence to be retained, at least a six-nucleotide match to both a V gene segment and a J gene segment was required. Rearrangements were called productive when the CDR3 lacked stop codons and stayed in frame with V and J; all others were non-productive. CDR3 was defined according to IMGT convention as the region running from the second conserved V-encoded cysteine to the conserved J-encoded phenylalanine. Sequences without an unambiguous match to a single V gene segment were excluded from the earlier analysis of almost 600 of the donors. In an earlier analysis of a few hundred of the donors, V segments were called functional above 56.7% productive rearrangements and were called segregating when the between-donor standard deviation exceeded 5%. To diagnose cytomegalovirus status from the catalog of TCR beta chain sequences, a statistical classification framework was built. In a later analysis, TCR nucleotide sequences were compared against IMGT/GENE-DB human TR gene sequences so that V and J genes could be assigned. The TCRdist pipeline was used in a later analysis to assign CDR3 sequences and most-parsimonious VDJ recombination scenarios. In a later analysis, every TCR beta chain was defined by the combination of its CDR3 amino acid sequence and its V-gene family, and reads without a unique V-gene family were dropped. To address suspected cross-contamination and a sequencing artifact, a later analysis removed roughly 640 highly shared, low-generation-probability nucleotide sequences. In a later analysis, a clonal expansion index for each public chain was calculated from normalized within-repertoire ranks of inferred template counts. In a later analysis, generation probabilities were computed with a VDJ recombination model fitted to out-of-frame rearrangements, and the resulting probabilities were checked against IGoR. In a later analysis, TCR-TCR, TCR-HLA and TCR-CMV co-occurrence was scored with hypergeometric tests, and a repertoire-size bias correction was applied to TCR pairs. A later analysis estimated false discovery rates by permuting HLA or CMV assignments 20 times. A later analysis grouped co-occurring TCRs with DBSCAN, adding TCRdist sequence similarity when clustering within HLA-allele-positive subsets. Co-occurrence clustering excluded repertoires with fewer than 30,000 or more than 120,000 public chains, plus five with anomalous nucleotide sharing. The immuneACCESS repertoire file appears here via TCRdb, limited to in-frame rearrangements. These files lack a portion of the clones; in checked studies, under half of the deficit traces to unresolved V genes, and the cause of the others is not known. That table supplies the V and J calls and clone size; D and trimming were determined from the DNA. Per the sample table, the count is about 190,000 clones. Of the sample, 6.5% is held by the ten largest clones.

The sample comprised PBMCs. The chain is assembled from TRBV10-1 and TRBJ1-1, and TRBD1 may be the D gene, going by 5 matching bases. The sequence derives from a man aged 25-45 years in good health and CMV-seronegative. Here the CDR3 is given as CASQQVLNTEAFF. The DNA sequence is as follows: TGCGCCAGTCAACAGGTCCTGAACACTGAAGCTTTCTTT.